This TCR beta chain was captured in a study of blood T cell repertoires in COVID-19. Libraries were prepared by immunoSEQ multiplex PCR; TCRdb keeps only in-frame clonotypes and omits some of them. The sample comprises 30,000 to 40,000 clones, about 74% of which are singletons, and 10% to 13% rests with the top ten. The germline V and J ends were trimmed by 5 bases and 6 bases, with 13 bases remaining between them. Germline CDR1 is SEHNR and CDR2 is FQNEAQ (reference sequence). CDR3 length: 13 residues. The V call is TRBV7-9, the J call TRBJ1-2; the D gene is possibly TRBD1 (6 bases). This TCR came from a man aged 70 or older with COVID-19, enrolled during active disease. The specimen sequenced was peripheral blood. This CDR3 reads CASSTHRVDGYTF. The CDR3 nucleotides are TGTGCCAGCAGCACCCACAGGGTTGATGGCTACACCTTC. Variable domain in full (rest from reference TRBV7-9 and TRBJ1-2): DTGVSQNPRHKITKRGQNVTFRCDPISEHNRLYWYRQTLGQGPEFLTYFQNEAQLEKSRLLSDRFSAERPKGSFSTLEIQRTEQGDSAMYLCASSTHRVDGYTFGSGTRLTVV.